This paragraph reports one T cell receptor (beta chain). Time point of the sample: peripheral blood 6 weeks after treatment start. This sample stems from a study of PD-L1 blockade in urothelial cancer. Study-level information: Of prior chemotherapy regimens, patients had received between 0 and 3.

From germline, CDR1 is MDHEN and CDR2 SYDVKM. V gave up 7 bases and J gave up 2 bases, with 9 bases separating them. The CDR3 is 12 residues long. Generated by immunoSEQ multiplex PCR, the TCRdb table keeps only in-frame clones and is missing some. The sample consists of around 100,000 clones, less than 95% of them appearing once. The TCR sequence derives from a man in his sixties with urothelial cancer. This sample comprised PBMCs, obtained around atezolizumab (anti-PD-L1) treatment. The gene calls are TRBV28 and TRBJ2-7, with D perhaps matching TRBD2 (5 bases). DNA for the CDR3: TGTGCCAGCACTCGCGGGCCCTACGAGCAGTACTTC. It yields the protein CASTRGPYEQYF. Supplemented by reference TRBV28 and TRBJ2-7, the full variable domain reads DVKVTQSSRYLVKRTGEKVFLECVQDMDHENMFWYRQDPGLGLRLIYFSYDVKMKEKGDIPEGYSVSREKKERFSLILESASTNQTSMYLCASTRGPYEQYFGPGTRLTVT.